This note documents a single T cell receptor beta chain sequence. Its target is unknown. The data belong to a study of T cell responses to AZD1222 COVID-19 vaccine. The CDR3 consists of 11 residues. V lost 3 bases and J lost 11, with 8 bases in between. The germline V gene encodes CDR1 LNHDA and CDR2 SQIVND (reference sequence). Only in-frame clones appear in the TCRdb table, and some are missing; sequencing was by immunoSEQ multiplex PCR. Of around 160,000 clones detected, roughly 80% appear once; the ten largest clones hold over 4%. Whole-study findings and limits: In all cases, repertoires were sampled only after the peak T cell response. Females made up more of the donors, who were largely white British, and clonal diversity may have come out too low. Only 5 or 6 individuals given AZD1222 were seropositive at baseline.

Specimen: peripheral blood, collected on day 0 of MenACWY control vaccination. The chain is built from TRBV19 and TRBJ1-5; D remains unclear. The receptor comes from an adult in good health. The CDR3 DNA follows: TGTGCCAGTAGTATGGCAAGTACCCAGCATTTT. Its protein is CASSMASTQHF.